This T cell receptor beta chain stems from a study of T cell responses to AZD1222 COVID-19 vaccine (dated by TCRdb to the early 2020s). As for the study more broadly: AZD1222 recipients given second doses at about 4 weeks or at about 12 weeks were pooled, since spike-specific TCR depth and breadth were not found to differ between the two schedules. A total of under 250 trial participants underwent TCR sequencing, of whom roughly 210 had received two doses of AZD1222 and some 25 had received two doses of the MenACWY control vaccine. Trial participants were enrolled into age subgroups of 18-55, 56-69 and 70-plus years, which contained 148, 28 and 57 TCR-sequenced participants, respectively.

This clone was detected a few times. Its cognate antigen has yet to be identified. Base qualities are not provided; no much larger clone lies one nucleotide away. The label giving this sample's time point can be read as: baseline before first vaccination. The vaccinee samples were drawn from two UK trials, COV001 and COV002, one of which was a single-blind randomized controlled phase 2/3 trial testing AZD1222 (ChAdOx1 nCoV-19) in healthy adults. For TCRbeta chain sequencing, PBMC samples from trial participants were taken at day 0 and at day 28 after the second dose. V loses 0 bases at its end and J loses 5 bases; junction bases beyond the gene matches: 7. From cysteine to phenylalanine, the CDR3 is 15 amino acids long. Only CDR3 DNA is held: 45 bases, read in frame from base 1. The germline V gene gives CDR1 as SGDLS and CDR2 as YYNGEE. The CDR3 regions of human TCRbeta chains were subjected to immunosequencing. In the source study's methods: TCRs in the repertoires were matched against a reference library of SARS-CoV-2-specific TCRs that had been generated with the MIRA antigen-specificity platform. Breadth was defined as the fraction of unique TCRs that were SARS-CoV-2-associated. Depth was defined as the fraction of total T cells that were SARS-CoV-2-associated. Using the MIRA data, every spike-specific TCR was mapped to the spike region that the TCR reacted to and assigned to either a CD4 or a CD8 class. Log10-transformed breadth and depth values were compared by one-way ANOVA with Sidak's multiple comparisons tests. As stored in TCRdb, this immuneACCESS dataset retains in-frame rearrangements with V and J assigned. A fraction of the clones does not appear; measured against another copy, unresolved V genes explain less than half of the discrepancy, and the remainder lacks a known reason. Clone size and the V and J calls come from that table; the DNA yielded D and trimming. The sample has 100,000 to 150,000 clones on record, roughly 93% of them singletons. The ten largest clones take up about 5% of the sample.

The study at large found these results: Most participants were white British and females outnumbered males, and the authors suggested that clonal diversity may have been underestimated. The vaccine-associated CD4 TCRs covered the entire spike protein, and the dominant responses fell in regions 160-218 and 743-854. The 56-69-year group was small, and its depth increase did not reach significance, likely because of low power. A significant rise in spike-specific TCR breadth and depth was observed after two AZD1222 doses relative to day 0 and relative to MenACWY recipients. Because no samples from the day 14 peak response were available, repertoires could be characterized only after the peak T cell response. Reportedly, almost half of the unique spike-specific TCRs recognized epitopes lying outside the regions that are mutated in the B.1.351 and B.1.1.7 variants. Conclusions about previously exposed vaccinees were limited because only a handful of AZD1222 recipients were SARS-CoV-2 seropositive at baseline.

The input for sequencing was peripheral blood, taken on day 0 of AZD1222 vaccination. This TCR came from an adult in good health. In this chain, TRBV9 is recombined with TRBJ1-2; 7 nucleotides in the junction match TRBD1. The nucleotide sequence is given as TGTGCCAGCAGCGTAGCCGACAGGGTCGAGTATGGCTACACCTTC. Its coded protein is CASSVADRVEYGYTF.